This passage covers 30 T cell receptor beta chains from one sample sequenced in a study of cytomegalovirus exposure and HLA in healthy donors. Researchers ran the PCR with 60 Vbeta and 13 Jbeta primers. Profiling relied on immunoSEQ multiplex PCR, and the TCRdb table lists in-frame clones only, not all of them. Here the sample spans about 31,000 clones, less than 70% being singletons. Sequenced: PBMCs. All receptors derive from a man aged 45-60 years in good health and CMV-seropositive.

The chain uses TRBV28 and TRBJ1-5; D is possibly TRBD1 (5 bases). This CDR3 has 14 residues. The germline V and J ends were trimmed by 3 bases and 3 bases, with 9 bases remaining between them. Per germline, CDR1 MDHEN and CDR2 SYDVKM. The DNA of the CDR3 is TGTGCCAGCAGTTTCGACAGACTCAATCAGCCCCAGCATTTT. Translation gives CASSFDRLNQPQHF.

The chain carries TRBV29-1 and TRBJ2-3, with a tentative D call TRBD2 (6 bases). Trimming shortened V by 6 bases and J by 0 bases, and 13 bases separated the two germline ends. This CDR3 spans 14 amino acids. Germline V gene lookup returns CDR1 SQVTM and CDR2 ANQGSEA. Here the CDR3 reads CSVGRGTSTDTQYF. CDR3 in DNA: TGCAGCGTCGGCCGGGGGACCAGCACAGATACGCAGTATTTT.

The J gene is TRBJ2-2, the V gene TRBV30, with TRBD1 as a possible D gene (5 bases). The CDR3 runs to 13 residues. In germline, CDR1 is GTSNPN, CDR2 SVGIG (reference sequence). Trimming took 4 bases from V and 3 from J, leaving 9 bases between them. As DNA, the CDR3 is TGTGCCTGGAAGGGGAAGGACACCGGGGAGCTGTTTTTT. This translates into CAWKGKDTGELFF. The full variable domain, rest sourced from reference TRBV30 and TRBJ2-2, is SQTIHQWPATLVQPVGSPLSLECTVEGTSNPNLYWYRQAAGRGLQLLFYSVGIGQISSEVPQNLSASRPQDRQFILSSKKLLLSDSGFYLCAWKGKDTGELFFGEGSRLTVL.

The chain carries TRBV4-2 and TRBJ2-3; 10 nucleotides match TRBD2. CDR3 size: 16 residues. With V trimmed by 4 bases and J by 1 base, 5 bases remained unmatched. Germline values: CDR1 LGHNA, CDR2 YNFKEQ. CDR3 protein: CASSLQAGGGTDTQYF. The CDR3 DNA sequence: TGTGCCAGCAGCCTCCAAGCGGGGGGGGGCACAGATACGCAGTATTTT.

The count of this clone is one. The chain combines TRBV28 with TRBJ1-5; D might be TRBD1 (6 bases). The CDR3 consists of 14 residues. V was shortened by 6 bases and J by 4 bases, with 13 bases between the two germline ends. Germline V gene data show CDR1 as MDHEN and CDR2 as SYDVKM. The CDR3 loop reads CASSPGTWNQPQHF. In nucleotides, the CDR3 is TGTGCCAGCAGCCCCGGGACATGGAATCAGCCCCAGCATTTT.

The rearrangement links TRBV19 to TRBJ1-1; TRBD1 agrees at 7 bases. Germline CDR1 reads LNHDA; CDR2 reads SQIVND (reference sequence). This CDR3 spans 14 amino acids. Losses at the gene ends were 3 bases for V and 5 bases for J; bases not matched to a gene: 6. In DNA form, the CDR3 reads TGTGCCAGTAGTATTGTTGCGGGACAGACTGAAGCTTTCTTT. Residues: CASSIVAGQTEAFF. Using reference TRBV19 and TRBJ1-1 for the parts outside the CDR3, the full variable domain is DGGITQSPKYLFRKEGQNVTLSCEQNLNHDAMYWYRQDPGQGLRLIYYSQIVNDFQKGDIAEGYSVSREKKESFPLTVTSAQKNPTAFYLCASSIVAGQTEAFFGQGTRLTVV.

The chain carries TRBV7-2 and TRBJ1-2; 9 bases are a match to TRBD1. V gave up 4 bases and J gave up 0 bases; unmatched junction bases: 3. Germline loops: CDR1 SGHTA, CDR2 FQGNSA. The CDR3 is 15 residues long. The CDR3 spells CASSSTGGANYGYTF. In DNA form, the CDR3 reads TGTGCCAGCAGCTCCACAGGGGGCGCTAACTATGGCTACACCTTC.

The rearrangement links TRBV30 to TRBJ2-1; the D is unclear. The germline V and J ends were trimmed by 0 bases and 9 bases, with 6 bases remaining between them. CDR1 is GTSNPN, CDR2 SVGIG, per germline (reference sequence). The CDR3 covers 11 residues. The CDR3: CAWSVDSEQFF. The CDR3 coding sequence is TGTGCCTGGAGTGTAGATAGTGAGCAGTTCTTC.

CDR3 DNA: TGTGCCAGCAGCTTGTCTGGTGGACTCTCCTATAATTCACCCCTCCACTTT. Amino acid sequence: CASSLSGGLSYNSPLHF. This chain connects TRBV5-4 to TRBJ1-6; D not certain. V gave up 1 base and J gave up 0 bases, with 11 bases separating them. Germline CDR1 and CDR2: SGHNT and YYREEE (reference sequence). The CDR3 has 17 amino acids.

This rearrangement joins TRBV9 to TRBJ2-3, with 7 positions matching TRBD2. CDR3 size: 14 residues. With V trimmed by 0 bases and J by 6 bases, 4 bases remained unmatched. Germline V gene lookup returns CDR1 SGDLS and CDR2 YYNGEE. CDR3 coding DNA: TGTGCCAGCAGCGTAGGAGCGGGGTGGGATACGCAGTATTTT. This translates into CASSVGAGWDTQYF.

The genes are TRBV29-1 and TRBJ2-1, with 13 bases fitting TRBD2. V was pared by 5 bases and J by 8 bases, with 6 bases of the junction left unmatched. The CDR3 has 14 amino acids. CDR1 and CDR2 from the germline V gene are SQVTM and ANQGSEA. The CDR3 region has the DNA TGCAGCGTTCAGGGACTAGCGGGATTGGATGAGCAGTTCTTC. This gives the protein CSVQGLAGLDEQFF.

The chain has TRBV2 and TRBJ2-5; TRBD2 might be the D (6 bases). The CDR3 length is 13 residues. The V gene lost 1 base and the J gene lost 4 bases, with 7 bases spanning the gap. Germline V gene lookup returns CDR1 SNHLY and CDR2 FYNNEI. CDR3 region: CASSEGLGETQYF. Here the CDR3 DNA reads TGTGCCAGCAGTGAAGGACTAGGAGAGACCCAGTACTTC.

This sequence joins TRBV6-1 and TRBJ2-7; D unresolved. Germline V gene sequence: CDR1 MNHNS, CDR2 SASEGT. This CDR3 contains 13 residues. With 6 bases removed from V and 3 bases from J, the gap between germline ends came to 12 bases. CDR3 bases: TGTGCCAGCAGGAGGAAAACGGGCTACGAGCAGTACTTC. Translating it yields CASRRKTGYEQYF.

V is TRBV5-1 and J is TRBJ1-6, with 11 nucleotides matching TRBD1. The CDR3 runs to 14 residues. The junction had 2 bases not matched to a gene; V was cut back by 3 bases and J by 9 bases. Per the germline V gene, CDR1 is SGHRS and CDR2 is YFSETQ. The CDR3 DNA reads as TGCGCCAGCAGCTCGGGGACAGGGGGTTCACCCCTCCACTTT. Protein sequence: CASSSGTGGSPLHF.

This clone was seen a few times. The rearrangement uses TRBV6-6 and TRBJ1-2; weak D call: TRBD1 (6 bases). There are 16 residues in the CDR3. Germline V gene data show CDR1 as MNHNY and CDR2 as SVGAGI (reference sequence). V dropped 7 bases and J dropped 1 base, with 19 bases sitting between them. CDR3 sequence reads: CASIGAGVSDNYGYTF. The CDR3 bases are TGTGCCAGCATTGGGGCAGGGGTGTCAGATAACTATGGCTACACCTTC.

V gene TRBV30 combines with J gene TRBJ2-5; TRBD1 matches 7 bases. The CDR3 is 15 amino acids. CDR1 and CDR2 from the germline V gene are GTSNPN and SVGIG (reference sequence). V lost 2 bases to trimming and J lost 6 bases; unmatched junction nucleotides: 12. This CDR3 is CAWSRWDSDLKTQYF. CDR3 DNA sequence: TGTGCCTGGAGTCGGTGGGACAGCGATTTAAAGACCCAGTACTTC.

V is TRBV7-9 and J is TRBJ1-5; a possible D gene is TRBD1 (6 bases). Germline CDR1 reads SEHNR; CDR2 reads FQNEAQ (reference sequence). The length of the CDR3 is 14 residues. V shed 8 bases and J shed 0 bases, with 11 bases lying between them. Written as DNA, the CDR3 is TGTGCCAGCGGGGGGGCTTATAGCAATCAGCCCCAGCATTTT. As protein: CASGGAYSNQPQHF. Full variable domain (remainder filled in from reference TRBV7-9 and TRBJ1-5): DTGVSQNPRHKITKRGQNVTFRCDPISEHNRLYWYRQTLGQGPEFLTYFQNEAQLEKSRLLSDRFSAERPKGSFSTLEIQRTEQGDSAMYLCASGGAYSNQPQHFGDGTRLSIL.

This clone has a handful of counts. This chain joins TRBV5-4 and TRBJ2-1; possible D gene TRBD2, 5 bases. The CDR3 covers 12 residues. Germline assignment: CDR1 SGHNT and CDR2 YYREEE (reference sequence). V lost 4 bases and J 9 bases, leaving 11 bases between the germline ends. CDR3 sequence reads: CASSPDWVEQFF. The CDR3 nucleotides are TGTGCCAGCAGCCCGGACTGGGTTGAGCAGTTCTTC. Using reference TRBV5-4 and TRBJ2-1 for the parts outside the CDR3, the full variable domain is ETGVTQSPTHLIKTRGQQVTLRCSSQSGHNTVSWYQQALGQGPQFIFQYYREEENGRGNFPPRFSGLQFPNYSSELNVNALELDDSALYLCASSPDWVEQFFGPGTRLTVL.

A single count supports this clone. This chain joins TRBV6-5 and TRBJ2-3; the D gene is possibly TRBD2 (6 bases). V was trimmed by 5 bases and J by 2 bases, leaving 14 bases between them. Germline V lookup: CDR1 MNHEY, CDR2 SVGAGI. There are 15 residues in the CDR3. The CDR3 protein is CASSLGGGITDTQYF. The DNA for the CDR3 is TGTGCCAGCAGTCTGGGAGGTGGTATCACAGATACGCAGTATTTT.

The chain couples TRBV30 to TRBJ2-1; D may be TRBD1 (6 bases). Germline-derived CDR1 and CDR2 are GTSNPN and SVGIG (reference sequence). Trimming took 3 bases from V and 3 from J, leaving 12 bases between them. This CDR3 is built from 14 residues. CDR3 nucleotides: TGTGCCTGGAGCCACTCCAGGGGCTACAATGAGCAGTTCTTC. It is translated as CAWSHSRGYNEQFF.

V usage is TRBV5-6 and J usage is TRBJ1-5, with no clear D. The CDR3 runs to 14 residues. Trimming left V 0 bases short and J 4 bases short, with 8 bases between. CDR1 is SGHDT, CDR2 YYEEEE, per germline. This CDR3 reads CASSLGQINQPQHF. CDR3 sequence (DNA): TGTGCCAGCAGCTTGGGGCAGATAAATCAGCCCCAGCATTTT.

The gene calls are TRBV28 and TRBJ1-4; no clear D. Trimming took 6 bases from V and 8 from J, leaving 7 bases between them. Looked up from germline, CDR1 is MDHEN and CDR2 is SYDVKM. The CDR3 sequence is 11 residues long. The CDR3 spells CASRTDEKLFF. The CDR3 DNA reads TGTGCCAGCAGAACAGACGAAAAACTGTTTTTT.

V gene TRBV30 combines with J gene TRBJ2-2, with 9 bases matching TRBD1. Losses at the gene ends were 3 bases for V and 5 bases for J; bases not matched to a gene: 4. The CDR3 is 14 residues long. Germline V lookup: CDR1 GTSNPN, CDR2 SVGIG (reference sequence). CDR3 sequence reads: CAWRGQGGTGELFF. The CDR3 bases are TGTGCCTGGAGGGGACAGGGTGGTACCGGGGAGCTGTTTTTT.

This chain joins TRBV14 and TRBJ1-5, with 9 bases identical to TRBD1. V lost 8 bases to trimming and J lost 4 bases; unmatched junction nucleotides: 6. CDR3 length: 14 amino acids. Germline values: CDR1 SGHDN, CDR2 FVKESK. CDR3 loop: CASQTGGRNQPQHF. In DNA, the CDR3 is TGTGCCAGCCAGACAGGGGGTCGAAATCAGCCCCAGCATTTT.

The genes are TRBV7-8 and TRBJ1-5, with TRBD1 as a possible D gene (6 bases). Germline V gives CDR1 SGHVS, CDR2 FQNEAQ. Between the trimmed V and J ends, which lost 5 bases and 7 bases, there was a span of 18 bases. The CDR3 loop spans 15 amino acids. Here the CDR3 DNA reads TGTGCCAGCAGCGAACGGGACACTACAAGGCAGCCCCAGCATTTT. As protein: CASSERDTTRQPQHF.

The rearrangement joins TRBV30 to TRBJ2-7; D is possibly TRBD1 (6 bases). The CDR3 runs 15 residues. Germline V gene data show CDR1 as GTSNPN and CDR2 as SVGIG (reference sequence). Between the trimmed V and J ends, which lost 0 bases and 3 bases, there was a span of 15 bases. The CDR3 sequence is CAWSVRDNDRYEQYF. The CDR3 DNA reads as TGTGCCTGGAGTGTCAGGGACAATGACCGCTACGAGCAGTACTTC.

This clone showed up just a few times. The chain is built from TRBV2 and TRBJ1-1; D possibly corresponds to TRBD1 (6 bases). Per germline, CDR1 SNHLY and CDR2 FYNNEI. The CDR3 sequence is 13 residues long. V was pared by 10 bases and J by 1 base, with 13 bases between. The CDR3 DNA sequence: TGTGCCACGGAAATAGGGGGGAACACTGAAGCTTTCTTT. This gives the protein CATEIGGNTEAFF.

V usage is TRBV29-1 and J usage is TRBJ1-1; the match to TRBD1 covers 7 bases. V dropped 6 bases and J dropped 4; count of bases not matched to a gene: 8. This CDR3 region has 13 residues. CDR1 SQVTM and CDR2 ANQGSEA come from the germline V gene. The CDR3 bases are TGCAGCGTCCAAGGGGGCTCGGGCACTGAAGCTTTCTTT. It specifies CSVQGGSGTEAFF.

Here the CDR3 reads CASSDFQGYQPQHF. CDR3 bases: TGTGCCAGCAGTGATTTCCAGGGGTATCAGCCCCAGCATTTT. This sequence joins TRBV6-1 and TRBJ1-5; perhaps TRBD1 as D (6 bases). The CDR3 covers 14 residues. V lost 3 bases to trimming and J lost 5 bases, with 11 bases between them. The V gene's germline CDR1 is MNHNS and CDR2 SASEGT.

V and J are TRBV30 and TRBJ2-7; 7 bases line up with TRBD2. Germline CDR1 GTSNPN, CDR2 SVGIG (reference sequence). This CDR3 is built from 13 residues. V trimming: 1 base; J trimming: 5 bases; junction bases outside the gene matches: 5. The CDR3 is CAWSGREPHEQYF. The CDR3 bases are TGTGCCTGGAGTGGGCGGGAGCCCCACGAGCAGTACTTC.